This TCR beta chain comes out of a study of blood T cell repertoires in COVID-19. The method was immunoSEQ multiplex PCR; TCRdb's version includes in-frame clones alone and lacks a portion of them. Of 48,000 or so clones listed, approximately 81% are singletons. The germline V gene encodes CDR1 SGHRS and CDR2 YFSETQ. V was cut by 0 bases and J by 2 bases, with 8 bases left in between. This CDR3 has 14 amino acids. This receptor was obtained from a woman aged 55-75 years with acute or convalescent COVID-19. Sequenced input: peripheral blood. The gene calls are TRBV5-1 and TRBJ2-5, with D perhaps matching TRBD2 (6 bases). CDR3 bases: TGCGCCAGCAGCTTGGGGGGGGTTCAAGAGACCCAGTACTTC. Translated: CASSLGGVQETQYF.